These 10 T cell receptor beta chains came from one sample sequenced in a study of T cell responses to AZD1222 COVID-19 vaccine. Data came from immunoSEQ multiplex PCR; TCRdb stores just in-frame clones and leaves some out. This sample has roughly 190,000 clones; approximately 90% occur once, and the top ten carry approximately 3.7%. This sample comprised peripheral blood, obtained 28 days after the second AZD1222 dose. The receptors come from an adult who received the AZD1222 COVID-19 vaccine.

J is TRBJ1-1 and V is TRBV28; unclear D gene. Germline CDR1 MDHEN, CDR2 SYDVKM. The V and J ends lost 3 bases and 1 base respectively, with 6 bases between them. CDR3 size: 13 residues. CDR3 in amino acids: CASSFLPNTEAFF. Here the CDR3 DNA reads TGTGCCAGCAGTTTTCTTCCGAACACTGAAGCTTTCTTT.

This sequence joins TRBV7-9 and TRBJ1-5; D unresolved. Trimming took 5 bases from V and 0 from J, leaving 14 bases between them. This CDR3 comprises 16 residues. The germline V gene has CDR1 SEHNR and CDR2 FQNEAQ (reference sequence). The CDR3 DNA reads as TGTGCCAGCAGCCCCAGCATGACTGATAGCAATCAGCCCCAGCATTTT. The encoded protein is CASSPSMTDSNQPQHF.

V gene TRBV2 combines with J gene TRBJ1-1; D is possibly TRBD1 (5 bases). V lost 3 bases, J lost 11 bases, and 16 bases lay in between. Germline V gives CDR1 SNHLY, CDR2 FYNNEI. The CDR3 length is 13 residues. The CDR3 sequence is CASSDRDPGHAFF. CDR3 nucleotide sequence: TGTGCCAGCAGTGACCGGGACCCGGGCCACGCTTTCTTT.

The chain combines TRBV5-1 with TRBJ1-1; D is uncertain. Germline CDR1 and CDR2: SGHRS and YFSETQ. The CDR3 has 18 residues. V lost 0 bases and J lost 6, with 24 bases in between. CDR3 nucleotide sequence: TGCGCCAGCAGCTTGGTACCCGTTGGGCTGGCCCCGCTCTCTGAAGCTTTCTTT. It encodes CASSLVPVGLAPLSEAFF. Using reference TRBV5-1 and TRBJ1-1 for the parts outside the CDR3, the full variable domain is KAGVTQTPRYLIKTRGQQVTLSCSPISGHRSVSWYQQTPGQGLQFLFEYFSETQRNKGNFPGRFSGRQFSNSRSEMNVSTLELGDSALYLCASSLVPVGLAPLSEAFFGQGTRLTVV.

V usage is TRBV4-1 and J usage is TRBJ2-1, with D perhaps TRBD1 (5 bases). Between the trimmed V and J ends, which lost 3 bases and 4 bases, there was a span of 10 bases. CDR1 MGHRA and CDR2 YSYEKL come from the germline V gene. The CDR3 consists of 14 residues. The CDR3 protein is CASSHDHRYNEQFF. The CDR3 DNA sequence: TGCGCCAGCAGCCATGACCACAGGTACAATGAGCAGTTCTTC.

Comment on this clone: This sample also contains other DNA sequences that code for the same CDR3. The V call is TRBV5-1, the J call TRBJ2-3; no firm D call. CDR3 length: 12 residues. Germline values: CDR1 SGHRS, CDR2 YFSETQ. The V end was cut by 2 bases, the J end by 0 bases, with 1 base between. DNA for the CDR3: TGCGCCAGCAGCTTCAGCACAGATACGCAGTATTTT. Encoded protein: CASSFSTDTQYF.

The chain recombines TRBV25-1 with TRBJ2-5, with 8 positions matching TRBD2. The germline gives CDR1 MGHDK, CDR2 SYGVNS. This CDR3 contains 15 residues. J was trimmed by 3 bases and V by 7 bases; bases with no gene match: 10. CDR3 sequence reads: CASTASGRLKETQYF. The CDR3 nucleotides are TGTGCCAGCACTGCCAGCGGGAGACTCAAAGAGACCCAGTACTTC.

With regard to this clone: Its ends do not fully match the called genes, so a read error is possible. The chain has TRBV18 and TRBJ2-7; a possible D gene is TRBD1 (8 bases). The length of the CDR3 is 14 residues. Germline V gene lookup returns CDR1 KGHSH and CDR2 LQKENI. The CDR3, as DNA: TGTGCCAGCTCACCATTAATTGGGGGGGACAGGCTGAACTTC. This encodes CASSPLIGGDRLNF.

The V and J genes are TRBV15 and TRBJ2-1; 7 bases fit TRBD2. The CDR3 has 15 residues. V gave up 6 bases and J gave up 4 bases; unmatched junction bases: 9. Germline V gene sequence: CDR1 LNHNV, CDR2 YYDKDF (reference sequence). CDR3 amino acids: CATRAGVEGYNEQFF. Here the CDR3 DNA reads TGTGCCACCAGGGCGGGAGTCGAGGGTTACAATGAGCAGTTCTTC.

The chain is built from TRBV7-2 and TRBJ1-1; D might be TRBD1 (6 bases). This CDR3 has 14 residues. V lost 1 base and J 4 bases, leaving 10 bases between the germline ends. CDR1 and CDR2 (germline): SGHTA, FQGNSA. CDR3 in amino acids: CASSLGTVSTEAFF. As DNA, the CDR3 is TGTGCCAGCAGCTTAGGGACAGTCTCCACTGAAGCTTTCTTT. The variable domain in full, completed from reference TRBV7-2 and TRBJ1-1, reads GAGVSQSPSNKVTEKGKDVELRCDPISGHTALYWYRQSLGQGLEFLIYFQGNSAPDKSGLPSDRFSAERTGGSVSTLTIQRTQQEDSAVYLCASSLGTVSTEAFFGQGTRLTVV.